The clone carrying this T cell receptor beta chain was observed at least ten times. Its antigen is unidentified. The library targeted TCRbeta and was prepared with unique molecular identifiers. TCRdb re-analysed the PCR reads in MiXCR, keeping a single row per CDR3 protein. The sample has 150,000 to 200,000 distinct CDR3 sequences, roughly 11% seen once. This sample was taken from a study of T-cell reconstitution after alpha-beta-depleted transplantation in children. Study-wide results and caveats: Diversity of TCRbeta at day 60 was high in some patients, arising from surviving recipient T cells and thymic progenitors.

V dropped 2 bases and J dropped 7; count of bases not matched to a gene: 9. The length of the CDR3 is 16 residues. CDR1 SGHRS and CDR2 YFSETQ come from the germline V gene. V and J are TRBV5-1 and TRBJ2-1; 10 nucleotides match TRBD2. Sequenced here: PBMCs, sampled before TCRalphabeta/CD19-depleted stem cell transplant. This clonotype was sampled from a boy younger than 10 with acute myeloid leukemia, due to receive a stem cell transplant. CDR3 sequence reads: CASSFRLAGVINEQFF. In DNA, the CDR3 is TGCGCCAGCAGCTTTCGCCTAGCGGGAGTCATTAATGAGCAGTTCTTC.